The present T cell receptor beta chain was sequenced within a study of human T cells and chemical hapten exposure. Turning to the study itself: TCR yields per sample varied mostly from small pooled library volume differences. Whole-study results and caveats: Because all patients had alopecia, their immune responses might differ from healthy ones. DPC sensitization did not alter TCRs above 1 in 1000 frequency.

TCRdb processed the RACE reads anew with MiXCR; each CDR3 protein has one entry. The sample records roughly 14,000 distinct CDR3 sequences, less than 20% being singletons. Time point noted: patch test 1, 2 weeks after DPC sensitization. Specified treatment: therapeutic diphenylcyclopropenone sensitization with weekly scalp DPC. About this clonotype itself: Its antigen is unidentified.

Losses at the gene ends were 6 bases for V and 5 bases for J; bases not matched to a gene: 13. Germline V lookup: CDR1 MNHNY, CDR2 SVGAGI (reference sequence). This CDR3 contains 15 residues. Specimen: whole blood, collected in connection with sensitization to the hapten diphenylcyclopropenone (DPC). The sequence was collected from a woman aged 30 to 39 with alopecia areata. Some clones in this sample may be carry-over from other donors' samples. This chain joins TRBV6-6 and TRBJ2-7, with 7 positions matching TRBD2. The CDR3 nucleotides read TGTGCCAGCAGCCTCCGGGACTACCTTTTAGACGAGCAGTACTTC. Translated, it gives CASSLRDYLLDEQYF.